The 6 T cell receptor beta chains presented below share a single source sample, sequenced in a study of identical twins. TCRdb ran MiXCR on the 5' RACE reads and lists one entry per CDR3 protein. The repertoire holds roughly 1,500,000 distinct CDR3 sequences, with roughly a third as singletons. Sequenced: cord blood. These receptors were obtained from a newborn girl in good health.

The genes are TRBV12-3 or TRBV12-4 and TRBJ2-5; either TRBD1 or TRBD2 may supply D (5 bases each). V lost 1 base, J lost 5 bases, and 11 bases lay in between. CDR3 size: 14 residues. The CDR3 DNA is TGTGCCAGCAGTTTAGGGGGGATCCGGGAGACCCAGTACTTC. Translating gives CASSLGGIRETQYF.

This clonotype was seen only a few times. The J gene is TRBJ2-1, the V gene TRBV25-1; D unresolved. Germline CDR1 and CDR2: MGHDK and SYGVNS. This CDR3 comprises 12 residues. Trimming left V 2 bases short and J 5 bases short, with 4 bases between. Here the CDR3 DNA reads TGTGCCAGCAGTGAAGGGAACAATGAGCAGTTCTTC. It is translated as CASSEGNNEQFF.

This clonotype was seen at least ten times. The chain employs TRBV6-1 and TRBJ1-2, with TRBD1 matching over 7 bases. This CDR3 is 14 amino acids long. The junction had 0 bases not matched to a gene; V was cut back by 2 bases and J by 0 bases. Germline V CDR1 and CDR2: MNHNS, SASEGT. The CDR3 reads CASSEQGANYGYTF. The DNA of the CDR3 is TGTGCCAGCAGTGAACAGGGGGCTAACTATGGCTACACCTTC.

A few counts support this clonotype. The chain employs TRBV7-2 and TRBJ2-7; TRBD2 aligns across 8 bases. The germline CDR1 and CDR2 sequences are SGHTA and FQGNSA. The CDR3 consists of 13 residues. V shed 4 bases and J 4 bases; nucleotides not matched to a gene: 3. The CDR3 coding sequence is TGTGCCAGCAGCTGGACTAGCAGATACGAGCAGTACTTC. It codes for CASSWTSRYEQYF.

The gene calls are TRBV14 and TRBJ1-4, with D possibly TRBD1 on 5 matching bases. Germline V lookup: CDR1 SGHDN, CDR2 FVKESK. This CDR3 is 13 amino acids long. Trimming pared 2 bases from V and 12 bases from J, leaving 13 bases between. As DNA, the CDR3 is TGTGCCAGCAGCCAACGACCCGGAGGGGAACTGTTTTTT. Its translation is CASSQRPGGELFF.

This clonotype has only a few counts. This rearrangement joins TRBV13 to TRBJ1-1; possibly TRBD1 for D (5 bases). V dropped 7 bases and J dropped 6 bases, with 9 bases sitting between them. Germline values: CDR1 PRHDT, CDR2 FYEKMQ (reference sequence). The CDR3 totals 11 residues. The CDR3 region has the DNA TGTGCCAGCACCTACAGGCCTGAAGCTTTCTTT. Protein sequence: CASTYRPEAFF.